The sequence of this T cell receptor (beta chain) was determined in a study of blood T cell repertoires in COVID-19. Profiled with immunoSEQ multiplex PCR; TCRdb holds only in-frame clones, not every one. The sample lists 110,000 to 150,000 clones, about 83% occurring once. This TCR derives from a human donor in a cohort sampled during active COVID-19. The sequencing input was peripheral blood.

The CDR3 spells CASSYYWTGGGEKLFF. The CDR3 DNA sequence: TGTGCCAGCAGTTACTACTGGACAGGGGGGGGTGAAAAACTGTTTTTT. The chain recombines TRBV6-6 with TRBJ1-4; 10 bases line up with TRBD1. This CDR3 spans 16 amino acids. Germline-derived CDR1 and CDR2 are MNHNY and SVGAGI (reference sequence). V lost 1 base, J lost 7 bases, and 6 bases stayed unmatched.